This T cell receptor (beta chain) was found in a study of post-analysis software for immune sequencing data. Study-wide background: Recorded disease courses covered relapsing-remitting, secondary progressive and progressive-relapsing multiple sclerosis. Some patients had no subtype annotation.

Prepared TCR beta cDNA libraries contained unique molecular identifiers. With roughly 0.85 to 11 million T cells as the source, approximately 500,000 cDNA molecules resulted. MiXCR, run by TCRdb on the PCR reads, gives a single entry per CDR3 protein. The sample comprises about 540,000 distinct CDR3 sequences, around a third of which are singletons, and less than 6% rests with the top ten. This clonotype has only a few counts. Its matching antigen is unknown. V shed 3 bases and J shed 5 bases, with 13 bases lying between them. The CDR3 runs 14 residues. CDR1 and CDR2 from the germline V gene are MNHEY and SVGEGT. Findings and caveats of the study: Among multiple sclerosis patients, normalized Chao1 diversity was significantly below that of controls. The study found TRBV5-6, TRBV5-1 and TRBV20-1 among five or six TRBV segments more frequent in patients than controls. Strong co-clustering by F measure was evident for samples that had been prepared in the same batch.

This sequence joins TRBV6-2 or TRBV6-3 and TRBJ2-5, with D possibly being TRBD2 (5 bases). This TCR was recovered from a girl aged 2-17 years with multiple sclerosis. Sequenced material: blood. The CDR3: CASSYSVGWETQYF. The CDR3 nucleotides read TGTGCCAGCAGTTATAGCGTAGGTTGGGAGACCCAGTACTTC.